This entry lists 7 T cell receptor beta chains sequenced from one sample in a study of shared clonotypes between healthy human individuals. Repertoires were generated with immunoSEQ multiplex PCR, while TCRdb's copy carries only in-frame clones and drops some. The sample shows some 2,000,000 clones, 90% to 95% of them seen only once. The sample consisted of naive CD4+ T cells sorted from blood. Subset in this sample: CD45RA+ positively selected. These receptors came from a man younger than 35 in good health.

The chain combines TRBV6-1 with TRBJ2-7; 7 bases are a match to TRBD1. The germline CDR1 and CDR2 sequences are MNHNS and SASEGT. With 0 bases clipped from V and 4 bases from J, the junction kept 12 bases outside the gene matches. CDR3 length: 17 residues. The CDR3, as DNA: TGTGCCAGCAGTGAAGCGATCCCAGGGGACAGACGGTACGAGCAGTACTTC. Its translation: CASSEAIPGDRRYEQYF.

The DNA of the CDR3 is TGTGCCAGCAGTTACAGTGCAACTAATGAAAAACTGTTTTTT. Protein sequence: CASSYSATNEKLFF. The chain has TRBV28 and TRBJ1-4; no clear D. V was trimmed by 4 bases and J by 0 bases, leaving 6 bases between them. This CDR3 has 14 amino acids. From germline, CDR1 is MDHEN and CDR2 SYDVKM.

The J gene is TRBJ1-3, the V gene TRBV6-1; possibly TRBD1 for D (5 bases). Trimming removed 4 bases at V and 7 bases at J, with 14 bases between. This CDR3 has 14 amino acids. Germline CDR1 MNHNS, CDR2 SASEGT. The CDR3 region has the DNA TGTGCCAGCAGTGTTGGTAAGGGGAGGAACACCATATATTTT. This gives the protein CASSVGKGRNTIYF.

V gene TRBV6-5 combines with J gene TRBJ2-2; the D is unclear. From germline, CDR1 is MNHEY and CDR2 SVGAGI. The CDR3 loop spans 15 amino acids. V lost 6 bases and J lost 2, with 13 bases in between. This CDR3 is CASSPAGGNTGELFF. In nucleotides, the CDR3 is TGTGCCAGCAGCCCCGCCGGTGGAAACACCGGGGAGCTGTTTTTT.

This chain uses TRBV6-1 with TRBJ2-3, with D unresolved. The CDR3 is made up of 15 amino acids. Trimming removed 2 bases from V and 1 base from J, with 10 bases in between. Per the germline V gene, CDR1 is MNHNS and CDR2 is SASEGT. The CDR3 is CASSESYTRTDTQYF. The CDR3 nucleotides read TGTGCCAGCAGTGAATCTTATACCCGCACAGATACGCAGTATTTT.

Note on this clone: Other DNA sequences in this sample translate to the same CDR3. The gene calls are TRBV6-5 and TRBJ1-5, with a tentative D call TRBD1 (5 bases). The CDR3 spans 15 residues. CDR1 and CDR2 from the germline V gene are MNHEY and SVGAGI. The V and J ends lost 0 bases and 1 base respectively, with 7 bases between them. The CDR3 sequence: CASSYSGASNQPQHF. CDR3 in DNA: TGTGCCAGCAGTTACTCTGGGGCGAGCAATCAGCCCCAGCATTTT.

This clone was seen a handful of times. This rearrangement joins TRBV11-2 to TRBJ2-5; TRBD2 matches 11 bases. After removal of 4 bases from V and 0 bases from J, the junction contained 4 bases not matched to a gene. CDR3 size: 16 residues. Germline CDR1 and CDR2: SGHAT and FQNNGV. The CDR3 sequence: CASSSGTSGHQETQYF. The CDR3 DNA reads TGTGCCAGCAGCTCCGGGACTAGCGGACACCAAGAGACCCAGTACTTC.